Listed below are T cell receptor beta chains from one sample, sequenced in a study of response to subunit inactivated influenza vaccine. Using its own MiXCR run on the RT-PCR reads, TCRdb lists one record per CDR3 protein. This table has 650,000 or so distinct CDR3 sequences, around 13% appearing once. Source: PBMCs from blood, taken 14 days before vaccination. These receptors were taken from a man aged 50 to 59 who received an inactivated influenza vaccine. The CDR3 runs from the conserved cysteine through the conserved F or W. Fields, in order: V gene, CDR3 length, D gene, CDR3 protein. D genes are given only for firm matches.

TRBV7-8 14 NA CASSLEGAGYGYTF
TRBV20-1 16 NA CSARDLLASNTGELFF
TRBV7-2 13 NA CASSLVGVSEQYF
TRBV20-1 14 TRBD1 CSAGHSGTGRGTFF
TRBV20-1 13 NA CSARDGRPYEQYF
TRBV9 14 NA CASSVALGVYGYTF
TRBV5-1 14 TRBD2 CASTPSGRFAEQYF
TRBV5-1 15 TRBD1 CASSDPGQGFGKLFF
TRBV4-2 13 NA CASSQEQGMPLHF
TRBV25-1 13 TRBD1 CASSEDRAKGYTF
TRBV12-3/TRBV12-4 14 NA CASTTSGGHYEQYF
TRBV29-1 14 TRBD1 CSVHTGQAYNEQFF
TRBV7-2 14 NA CASSRRTDNYGYTF